Each of the 13 T cell receptor beta chains below was sequenced from the same sample in a study of cytomegalovirus exposure and HLA in healthy donors. PCR amplification relied on 60 Vbeta primers (plus 13 Jbeta primers). Using immunoSEQ multiplex PCR, the repertoire was profiled, and TCRdb retains in-frame clones only, with some absent. This table has over 200,000 clones, about four fifths appearing once. Sequences were obtained from PBMCs. The receptors were sampled from a woman in her thirties or forties in good health and CMV-seropositive.

The gene calls are TRBV5-1 and TRBJ2-1; 10 bases agree with TRBD2. This CDR3 region has 15 residues. Germline CDR1 reads SGHRS; CDR2 reads YFSETQ. J was trimmed by 4 bases and V by 4 bases; bases with no gene match: 5. CDR3 nucleotides: TGCGCCAGCAGCCCCCAAGCGGGAGGGTACAATGAGCAGTTCTTC. Encoded protein: CASSPQAGGYNEQFF.

The chain carries TRBV7-2 and TRBJ1-5, with D perhaps matching TRBD1 (6 bases). V dropped 3 bases and J dropped 9 bases, with 9 bases sitting between them. There are 12 residues in the CDR3. Germline CDR1 and CDR2: SGHTA and FQGNSA. In nucleotides, the CDR3 is TGTGCCAGCAGCTTTACAGGGCGGCCCCAGCATTTT. Translating it yields CASSFTGRPQHF.

The CDR3 sequence is CASSQESQGNYGYTF. CDR3 DNA sequence: TGTGCCAGCAGCCAAGAGAGTCAGGGGAACTATGGCTACACCTTC. The chain uses TRBV4-2 and TRBJ1-2, with a tentative D call TRBD1 (6 bases). Trimming shortened V by 0 bases and J by 2 bases, and 10 bases separated the two germline ends. The germline V gene encodes CDR1 LGHNA and CDR2 YNFKEQ. The length of the CDR3 is 15 residues.

This clone occurred once. This chain connects TRBV18 to TRBJ2-1; 7 nucleotides line up with TRBD2. Trimming cost V 4 bases and J 0 bases; bases outside gene matches: 6. The CDR3 sequence is 16 residues long. Germline V gives CDR1 KGHSH, CDR2 LQKENI. For the CDR3, the DNA is TGTGCCAGCTCACTCCAAGCGGGGAGCTCCTACAATGAGCAGTTCTTC. Protein sequence: CASSLQAGSSYNEQFF.

The J gene is TRBJ1-1, the V gene TRBV5-1; no clear D gene. The V and J ends lost 2 bases and 4 bases respectively, with 12 bases between them. The germline CDR1 and CDR2 sequences are SGHRS and YFSETQ. CDR3 length: 14 amino acids. The CDR3 nucleotides read TGCGCCAGCAGCTTTCTCGGGAGGAGCACTGAAGCTTTCTTT. As protein: CASSFLGRSTEAFF.

The sample holds a few counts of this clone. V is TRBV29-1 and J is TRBJ1-2; 10 bases are a match to TRBD1. The CDR3 is 14 residues long. Germline CDR1 and CDR2: SQVTM and ANQGSEA. Unmatched junction bases numbered 14, after V lost 7 bases and J lost 9 bases. The CDR3 nucleotides are TGCAGCGCGATACAGAGGACAGGGGGTAGAAGCTACACCTTC. Translation gives CSAIQRTGGRSYTF.

V and J are TRBV9 and TRBJ1-2; 7 bases map to TRBD1. The ends lost 4 bases at V and 2 bases at J; junction bases unmatched: 8. CDR3 length: 15 amino acids. CDR1 is SGDLS and CDR2 is YYNGEE in the germline V gene. CDR3 coding DNA: TGTGCCAGCAGCCCTCCTCCGGGACAGAACTATGGCTACACCTTC. Translation: CASSPPPGQNYGYTF.

This chain's CDR3 is CASSSYSYNEQFF. For the CDR3, the DNA is TGTGCCAGCAGCTCCTACTCCTACAATGAGCAGTTCTTC. This chain links TRBV7-2 with TRBJ2-1; D remains unclear. The germline CDR1 and CDR2 sequences are SGHTA and FQGNSA. Trimming pared 4 bases from V and 0 bases from J, leaving 4 bases between. CDR3 size: 13 residues.

The V call is TRBV7-2, the J call TRBJ2-3; D gene ambiguous. V was clipped by 3 bases and J by 5 bases, with 3 bases between them. The germline CDR1 and CDR2 sequences are SGHTA and FQGNSA. CDR3 length equals 11 residues. The CDR3 region has the DNA TGTGCCAGCAGCTTCTTAGATACGCAGTATTTT. Translating it yields CASSFLDTQYF.

A single count supports this clone. J is TRBJ2-1 and V is TRBV4-1; D is possibly TRBD2 (5 bases). With 0 bases removed from V and 6 bases from J, the gap between germline ends came to 21 bases. Per germline, CDR1 MGHRA and CDR2 YSYEKL. The CDR3 extends over 18 amino acids. The CDR3 loop reads CASSQDHGVGSLINEQFF. The CDR3 DNA reads as TGCGCCAGCAGCCAAGATCACGGCGTGGGGAGTCTGATCAATGAGCAGTTCTTC.

The genes are TRBV11-3 and TRBJ2-1; 8 bases line up with TRBD2. Germline V CDR1 and CDR2: SGHNT, YENEEA. The CDR3 length is 13 residues. Trimming took 5 bases from V and 5 from J; bases not matched to a gene: 2. The CDR3 DNA sequence: TGTGCCAGCAGCATTAGCGGGAACAATGAGCAGTTCTTC. This encodes CASSISGNNEQFF.

This rearrangement joins TRBV27 to TRBJ1-5; TRBD1 agrees at 7 bases. The CDR3 totals 14 residues. Germline V gives CDR1 MNHEY, CDR2 SMNVEV (reference sequence). The trim removed 6 bases at V and 4 bases at J, leaving 6 bases unmatched. In DNA form, the CDR3 reads TGTGCCAGCAGCCCGCGCAGGGGGAATCAGCCCCAGCATTTT. Protein: CASSPRRGNQPQHF.

J is TRBJ1-1 and V is TRBV30; no clear D. In germline, CDR1 is GTSNPN, CDR2 SVGIG (reference sequence). V lost 2 bases and J lost 1, with 5 bases in between. CDR3 length: 12 amino acids. CDR3 protein: CAWSLPNTEAFF. In nucleotides, the CDR3 is TGTGCCTGGAGTCTACCGAACACTGAAGCTTTCTTT.